A selection of T cell receptor beta chains follows, all from one sample in a study of blood T cell repertoires in COVID-19. Assay used: immunoSEQ multiplex PCR; TCRdb lists only in-frame clones, some missing. The top ten hold more than 40% of the sample, which has tens of thousands of clones, less than 85% seen once. Sequencing was performed on peripheral blood. These receptor sequences come from a woman older than 75 with acute or convalescent COVID-19. The CDR3 runs from the conserved cysteine through the conserved F or W. Fields, in order: CDR3 protein, CDR3 DNA, J gene, clone size, D gene, V gene. A D gene is named only where the DNA matches it firmly. Part of the rows lack a size; the others show once, few, many or a class for expanded clones.

CDR3: CASSSGLAGTFSQYF
DNA: TGTGCCAGCAGCTCCGGACTAGCGGGGACCTTTTCCCAGTACTTC
J: TRBJ2-5
size: NA
D: TRBD2
V: TRBV11-2

CDR3: CAWSLNTANTEAFF
DNA: TGTGCCTGGAGTCTCAACACCGCGAACACTGAAGCTTTCTTT
J: TRBJ1-1
size: NA
D: NA
V: TRBV30

CDR3: CASSSSFYLPPYEQYF
DNA: TGTGCCAGCAGTTCCTCTTTCTACCTCCCTCCCTACGAGCAGTACTTC
J: TRBJ2-7
size: NA
D: NA
V: TRBV28

CDR3: CASNTATGADTQYF
DNA: TGTGCCAGTAATACGGCCACCGGGGCAGATACGCAGTATTTT
J: TRBJ2-3
size: NA
D: NA
V: TRBV19

CDR3: CASSSYRGSTEAFF
DNA: TGTGCCAGCAGCTCTTACAGGGGGAGCACTGAAGCTTTCTTT
J: TRBJ1-1
size: NA
D: TRBD1
V: TRBV11-2

CDR3: CATRQGGGTEAFF
DNA: TGTGCCACCAGACAGGGTGGGGGAACTGAAGCTTTCTTT
J: TRBJ1-1
size: few
D: NA
V: TRBV24-1

CDR3: CASSPNGRQNSPLHF
DNA: TGTGCCAGCAGCCCCAACGGGAGGCAAAATTCACCCCTCCACTTT
J: TRBJ1-6
size: NA
D: NA
V: TRBV9

CDR3: CASRTGTTNSPLHF
DNA: TGTGCCAGCCGAACCGGGACAACGAATTCACCCCTCCACTTT
J: TRBJ1-6
size: NA
D: NA
V: TRBV6-5

CDR3: CASSVGGLGGELFF
DNA: TGTGCCAGCAGCGTAGGCGGGCTGGGCGGGGAGCTGTTTTTT
J: TRBJ2-2
size: NA
D: NA
V: TRBV9

CDR3: CASSLEAGVNTEAFF
DNA: TGTGCCAGCAGCTTAGAGGCAGGGGTGAACACTGAAGCTTTCTTT
J: TRBJ1-1
size: NA
D: NA
V: TRBV11-2

CDR3: CASMVAGGTDTQYF
DNA: TGTGCCAGCATGGTAGCGGGGGGCACAGATACGCAGTATTTT
J: TRBJ2-3
size: NA
D: TRBD2
V: TRBV6-6

CDR3: CASSIPGLAGVDEQFF
DNA: TGTGCCAGTAGTATTCCGGGACTAGCGGGAGTCGACGAGCAGTTCTTC
J: TRBJ2-1
size: NA
D: TRBD2
V: TRBV19

CDR3: CASSLLVKGGAFF
DNA: TGTGCCAGCAGCTTACTTGTAAAAGGAGGAGCTTTCTTT
J: TRBJ1-1
size: NA
D: NA
V: TRBV7-2